The table lists the clone carrying this T cell receptor beta chain with many counts. Its specificity is unknown. Germline CDR1 is MDHEN and CDR2 is SYDVKM. The J segment lost 4 bases and the V segment lost 5 bases, leaving 13 bases of the junction unmatched. CDR3 length: 16 residues. This library used roughly 400 ng RNA and molecular barcoded adaptors spanning alpha/delta and beta/gamma chains. TCRdb fed the reads into MiXCR, producing one record per CDR3 protein. The sample carries around 20,000 distinct CDR3 sequences, approximately 20% recorded once. This sample is drawn from a study of read filtering for tumor transcriptome and immune sequencing. Study conclusions and caveats: The sorted CD138-negative fraction was a mixed bone marrow immune population, not purified T cells. Dropping single-read clonotypes raised IR-seq and RNA-seq shared-clonotype correlation.

This TCR was recovered from a donor at least 40 years old with multiple myeloma. Sequencing used a population of CD138-negative cells sorted from bone marrow. The chain joins TRBV28 to TRBJ2-5, with 7 bases fitting TRBD2. The CDR3 region is CASSARAYPGGETQYF. The CDR3 DNA is TGTGCCAGCAGTGCCAGGGCCTACCCGGGAGGAGAGACCCAGTACTTC.